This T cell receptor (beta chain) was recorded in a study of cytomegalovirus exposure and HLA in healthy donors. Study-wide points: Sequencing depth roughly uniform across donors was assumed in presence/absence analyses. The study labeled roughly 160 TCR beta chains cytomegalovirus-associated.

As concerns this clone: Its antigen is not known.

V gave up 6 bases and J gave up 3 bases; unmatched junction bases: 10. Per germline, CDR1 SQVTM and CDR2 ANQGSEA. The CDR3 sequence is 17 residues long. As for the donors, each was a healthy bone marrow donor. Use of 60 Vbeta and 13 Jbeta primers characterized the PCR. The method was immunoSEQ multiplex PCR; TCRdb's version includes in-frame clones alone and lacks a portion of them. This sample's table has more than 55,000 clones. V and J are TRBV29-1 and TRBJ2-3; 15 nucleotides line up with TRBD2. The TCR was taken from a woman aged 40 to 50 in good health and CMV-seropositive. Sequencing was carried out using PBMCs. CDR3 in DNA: TGCAGCGTGTTCGGACTAGCGGGAGGGCCTGAGACAGATACGCAGTATTTT. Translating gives CSVFGLAGGPETDTQYF.